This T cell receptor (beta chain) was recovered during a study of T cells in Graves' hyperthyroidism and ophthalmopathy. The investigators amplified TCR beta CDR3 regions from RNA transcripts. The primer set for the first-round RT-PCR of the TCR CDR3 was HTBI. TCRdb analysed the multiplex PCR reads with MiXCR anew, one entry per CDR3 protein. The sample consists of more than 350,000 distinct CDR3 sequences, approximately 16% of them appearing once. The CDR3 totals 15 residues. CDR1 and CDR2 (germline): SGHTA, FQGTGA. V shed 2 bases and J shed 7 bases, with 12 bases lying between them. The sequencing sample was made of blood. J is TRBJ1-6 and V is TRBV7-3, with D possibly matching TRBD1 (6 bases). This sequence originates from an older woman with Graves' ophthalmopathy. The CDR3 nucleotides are TGTGCCAGCAGCTTAGTTGTAGGGGGGAATTCACCCCTCCACTTT. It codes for CASSLVVGGNSPLHF. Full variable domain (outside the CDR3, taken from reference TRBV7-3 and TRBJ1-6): GAGVSQTPSNKVTEKGKYVELRCDPISGHTALYWYRQSLGQGPEFLIYFQGTGAADDSGLPNDRFFAVRPEGSVSTLKIQRTERGDSAVYLCASSLVVGGNSPLHFGNGTRLTVT.